This T cell receptor beta chain was identified during a study of identical twins. The CDR3 totals 15 residues. V gave up 6 bases and J gave up 8 bases; unmatched junction bases: 11. The germline V gene encodes CDR1 DFQATT and CDR2 SNEGSKA (reference sequence). TCRdb fed the 5' RACE reads into MiXCR, producing one record per CDR3 protein. This sample has about 200,000 distinct CDR3 sequences, with around 10% found just once. Sample: memory (CD45RO+) T cells sorted from blood. The clonotype comes from a woman in her late teens or twenties in good health. J is TRBJ2-1 and V is TRBV20-1, with 12 bases matching TRBD2. CDR3 residues: CSARPLAGGTYEQFF. CDR3 DNA: TGCAGTGCCCGACCCCTAGCGGGGGGGACATATGAGCAGTTCTTC.